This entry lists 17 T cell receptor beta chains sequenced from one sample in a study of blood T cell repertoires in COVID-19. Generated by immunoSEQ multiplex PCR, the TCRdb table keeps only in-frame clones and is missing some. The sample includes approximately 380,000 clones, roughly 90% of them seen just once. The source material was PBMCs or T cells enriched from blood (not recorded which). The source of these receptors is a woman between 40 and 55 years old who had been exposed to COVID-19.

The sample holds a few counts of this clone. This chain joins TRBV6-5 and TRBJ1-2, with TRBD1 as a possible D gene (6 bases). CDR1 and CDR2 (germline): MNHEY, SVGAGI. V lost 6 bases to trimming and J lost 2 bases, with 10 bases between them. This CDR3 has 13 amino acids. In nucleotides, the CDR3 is TGTGCCAGCAGACACAGGGACAACTATGGCTACACCTTC. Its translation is CASRHRDNYGYTF.

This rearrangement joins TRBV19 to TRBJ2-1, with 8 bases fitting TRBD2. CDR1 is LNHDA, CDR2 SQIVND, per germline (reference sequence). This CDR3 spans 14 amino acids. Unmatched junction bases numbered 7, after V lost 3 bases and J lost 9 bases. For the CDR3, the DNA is TGTGCCAGTAGTATCCAAGCGGGAGCCGCTGAGCAGTTCTTC. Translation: CASSIQAGAAEQFF.

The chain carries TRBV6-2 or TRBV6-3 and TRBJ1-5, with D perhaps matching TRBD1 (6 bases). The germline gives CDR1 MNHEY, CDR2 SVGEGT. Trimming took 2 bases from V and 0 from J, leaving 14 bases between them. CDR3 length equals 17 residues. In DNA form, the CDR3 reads TGTGCCAGCAGTTACCACCGAGGACAGAGTAGCAATCAGCCCCAGCATTTT. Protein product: CASSYHRGQSSNQPQHF.

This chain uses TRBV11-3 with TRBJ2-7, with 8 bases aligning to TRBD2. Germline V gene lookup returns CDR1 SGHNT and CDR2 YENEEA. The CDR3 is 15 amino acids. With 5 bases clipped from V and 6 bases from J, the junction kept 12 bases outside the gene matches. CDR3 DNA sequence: TGTGCCAGCAGCCCCCCCGGGAGGGCCGTTGGCGAGCAGTACTTC. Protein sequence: CASSPPGRAVGEQYF.

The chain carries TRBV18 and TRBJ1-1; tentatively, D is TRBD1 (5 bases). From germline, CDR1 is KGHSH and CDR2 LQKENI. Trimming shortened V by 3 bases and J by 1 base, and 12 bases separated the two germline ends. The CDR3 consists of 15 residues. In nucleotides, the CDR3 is TGTGCCAGCTCACCCTCCTTAGGACAGAACACTGAAGCTTTCTTT. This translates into CASSPSLGQNTEAFF.

CDR3 DNA sequence: TGCAGCGTTTCCCCGGGGGGTGAAAAACTGTTTTTT. Translating gives CSVSPGGEKLFF. The chain links TRBV29-1 to TRBJ1-4, with D possibly matching TRBD1 (5 bases). The germline V and J ends were trimmed by 5 bases and 7 bases, with 11 bases remaining between them. The CDR3 runs 12 residues. Germline V lookup: CDR1 SQVTM, CDR2 ANQGSEA.

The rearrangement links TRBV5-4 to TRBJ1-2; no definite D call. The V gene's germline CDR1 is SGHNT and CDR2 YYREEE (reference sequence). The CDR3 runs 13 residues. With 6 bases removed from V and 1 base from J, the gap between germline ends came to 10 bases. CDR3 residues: CASNPPGNYGYTF. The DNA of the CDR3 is TGTGCCAGCAACCCCCCCGGTAACTATGGCTACACCTTC.

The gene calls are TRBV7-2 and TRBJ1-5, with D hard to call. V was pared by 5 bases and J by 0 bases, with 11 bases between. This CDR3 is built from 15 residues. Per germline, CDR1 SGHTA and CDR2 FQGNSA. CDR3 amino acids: CASSPYGNSNQPQHF. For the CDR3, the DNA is TGTGCCAGCAGCCCCTACGGGAATAGCAATCAGCCCCAGCATTTT.

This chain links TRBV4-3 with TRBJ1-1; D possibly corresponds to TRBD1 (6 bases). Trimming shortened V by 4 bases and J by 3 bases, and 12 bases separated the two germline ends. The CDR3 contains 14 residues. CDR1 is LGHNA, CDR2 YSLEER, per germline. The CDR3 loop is CASSPGDGYTEAFF. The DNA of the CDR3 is TGCGCCAGCAGCCCAGGGGACGGTTACACTGAAGCTTTCTTT.

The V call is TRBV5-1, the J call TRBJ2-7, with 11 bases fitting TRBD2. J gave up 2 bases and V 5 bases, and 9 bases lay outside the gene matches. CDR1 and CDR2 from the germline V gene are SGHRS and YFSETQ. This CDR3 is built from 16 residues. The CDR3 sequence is CASRPGTSGATYEQYF. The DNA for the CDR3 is TGCGCCAGCAGACCTGGGACTAGCGGAGCCACCTACGAGCAGTACTTC.

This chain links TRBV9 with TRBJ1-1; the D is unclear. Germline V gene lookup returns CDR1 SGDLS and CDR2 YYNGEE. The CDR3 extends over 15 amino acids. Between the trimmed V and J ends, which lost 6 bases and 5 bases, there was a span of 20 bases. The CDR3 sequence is CASNREAYAGTEAFF. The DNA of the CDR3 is TGTGCCAGCAACCGGGAAGCCTACGCCGGGACTGAAGCTTTCTTT.

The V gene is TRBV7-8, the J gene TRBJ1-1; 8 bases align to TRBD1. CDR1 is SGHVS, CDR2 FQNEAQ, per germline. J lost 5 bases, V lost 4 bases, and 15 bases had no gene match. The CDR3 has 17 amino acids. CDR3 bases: TGTGCCAGCAGCTCGAGCCCCTACAGGGGGAGAGGGACTGAAGCTTTCTTT. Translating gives CASSSSPYRGRGTEAFF.

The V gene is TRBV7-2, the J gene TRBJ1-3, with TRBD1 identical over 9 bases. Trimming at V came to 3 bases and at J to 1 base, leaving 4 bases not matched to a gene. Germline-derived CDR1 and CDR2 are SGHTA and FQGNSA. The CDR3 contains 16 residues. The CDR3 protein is CASSFSGTGSGNTIYF. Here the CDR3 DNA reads TGTGCCAGCAGCTTTTCCGGGACAGGGTCTGGAAACACCATATATTTT.

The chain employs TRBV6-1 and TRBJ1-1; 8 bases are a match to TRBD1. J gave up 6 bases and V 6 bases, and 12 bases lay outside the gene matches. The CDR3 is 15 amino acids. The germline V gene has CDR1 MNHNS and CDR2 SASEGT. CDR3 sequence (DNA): TGTGCCAGCAGCGCCGGGACAGGAGGGGGGTCTGAAGCTTTCTTT. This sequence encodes CASSAGTGGGSEAFF.

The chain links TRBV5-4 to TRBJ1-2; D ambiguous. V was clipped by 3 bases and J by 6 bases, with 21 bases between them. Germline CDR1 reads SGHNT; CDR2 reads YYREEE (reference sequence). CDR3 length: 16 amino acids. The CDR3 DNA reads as TGTGCCAGCAGCTCGCCATTTGCGCTAACCGGGGATGGCTACACCTTC. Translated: CASSSPFALTGDGYTF.

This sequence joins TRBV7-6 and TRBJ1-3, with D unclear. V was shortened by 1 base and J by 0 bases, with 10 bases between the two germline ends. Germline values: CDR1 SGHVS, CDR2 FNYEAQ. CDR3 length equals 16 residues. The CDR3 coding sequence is TGTGCCAGCAGCTTAGAGGCGGAAAGCTCTGGAAACACCATATATTTT. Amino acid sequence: CASSLEAESSGNTIYF.

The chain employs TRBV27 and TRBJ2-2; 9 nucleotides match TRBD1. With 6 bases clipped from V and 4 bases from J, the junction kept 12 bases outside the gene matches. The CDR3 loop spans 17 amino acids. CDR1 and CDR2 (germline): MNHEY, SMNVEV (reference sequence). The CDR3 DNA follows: TGTGCCAGCAGGAGAAATACCGGGACAGGGAGCACCGGGGAGCTGTTTTTT. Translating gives CASRRNTGTGSTGELFF.